A single sample is the source of the 21 T cell receptor beta chains below, sequenced in a study of blood T cell repertoires in COVID-19. Data came from immunoSEQ multiplex PCR; TCRdb stores just in-frame clones and leaves some out. This table holds 350,000 to 450,000 clones, nearly 90% found once. Sequenced material: PBMCs or T cells enriched from blood (not recorded which). These receptors all stem from a woman between 25 and 40 years old who had recovered from COVID-19.

The CDR3 DNA follows: TGTGCCAGTAGTATAGATCTTGGGGGGGCGCGGAACGAGCAGTACTTC. Translated, it gives CASSIDLGGARNEQYF. The genes are TRBV19 and TRBJ2-7; perhaps TRBD2 as D (7 bases). The CDR3 loop spans 16 amino acids. Trimming took off 0 bases at V and 5 bases at J, with 17 bases between the two ends. Germline V gives CDR1 LNHDA, CDR2 SQIVND (reference sequence).

The gene calls are TRBV19 and TRBJ1-5, with 8 bases that match TRBD1. Germline trimming cut 8 bases from V and 4 bases from J; bases unmatched to any gene: 7. The CDR3 runs 14 residues. The germline CDR1 and CDR2 sequences are LNHDA and SQIVND (reference sequence). The CDR3: CASSRTGRNQPQHF. DNA of the CDR3: TGTGCCAGTTCGCGGACAGGGCGGAATCAGCCCCAGCATTTT.

V usage is TRBV10-3 and J usage is TRBJ1-4; D is ambiguous. The V gene lost 5 bases and the J gene lost 5 bases, with 9 bases spanning the gap. CDR1 ENHRY and CDR2 SYGVKD come from the germline V gene. The CDR3 is 13 residues long. CDR3 sequence (DNA): TGTGCCATCAGTCTGGGCCTAAATGAAAAACTGTTTTTT. This gives the protein CAISLGLNEKLFF.

This chain joins TRBV30 and TRBJ2-2; TRBD1 agrees at 9 bases. Per germline, CDR1 GTSNPN and CDR2 SVGIG (reference sequence). The CDR3 consists of 18 residues. V lost 0 bases and J lost 6; bases outside the gene matches: 14. The CDR3 nucleotides read TGTGCCTGGAGTGTGAGTCCCCTCGGGACAGGGTCCTCCGGGGAGCTGTTTTTT. Its protein product is CAWSVSPLGTGSSGELFF. Together with reference TRBV30 and TRBJ2-2, the CDR3 gives the full variable domain: SQTIHQWPATLVQPVGSPLSLECTVEGTSNPNLYWYRQAAGRGLQLLFYSVGIGQISSEVPQNLSASRPQDRQFILSSKKLLLSDSGFYLCAWSVSPLGTGSSGELFFGEGSRLTVL.

This clone was picked up one time. The chain couples TRBV7-2 to TRBJ1-2; D gene ambiguous. Trimming stripped 8 bases from V and 6 bases from J, with 19 bases between. This CDR3 region has 14 residues. Germline CDR1 and CDR2: SGHTA and FQGNSA. The CDR3 sequence: CASAYSWGGDGYTF. The CDR3 nucleotides read TGTGCCAGCGCATATAGTTGGGGAGGTGATGGCTACACCTTC.

V and J are TRBV28 and TRBJ1-2, with 8 bases aligning to TRBD1. Germline CDR1 MDHEN, CDR2 SYDVKM. J was trimmed by 4 bases and V by 5 bases; bases with no gene match: 12. The CDR3 is 16 residues long. The CDR3 DNA reads TGTGCCAGCAGTATCTTCCAGGGGGCGCGGGGCTATGGCTACACCTTC. Its translation is CASSIFQGARGYGYTF.

The J gene is TRBJ1-4, the V gene TRBV30, with 8 bases that match TRBD1. V gave up 8 bases and J gave up 0 bases; unmatched junction bases: 8. This CDR3 has 15 residues. Per germline, CDR1 GTSNPN and CDR2 SVGIG (reference sequence). The DNA of the CDR3 is TGTGCCGCAGGGCCGGGACAGGCAACTAATGAAAAACTGTTTTTT. It encodes CAAGPGQATNEKLFF. Supplemented by reference TRBV30 and TRBJ1-4, the full variable domain reads SQTIHQWPATLVQPVGSPLSLECTVEGTSNPNLYWYRQAAGRGLQLLFYSVGIGQISSEVPQNLSASRPQDRQFILSSKKLLLSDSGFYLCAAGPGQATNEKLFFGSGTQLSVL.

This clone has only one observation. CDR3 residues: CAIRDRDSPEAFF. In nucleotides, the CDR3 is TGTGCCATCAGGGACAGGGATTCCCCTGAAGCTTTCTTT. The V call is TRBV10-3, the J call TRBJ1-1; 8 positions match TRBD1. This CDR3 is 13 amino acids long. Per the germline V gene, CDR1 is ENHRY and CDR2 is SYGVKD. After removal of 6 bases from V and 6 bases from J, the junction contained 6 bases not matched to a gene.

This clone was counted once. V is TRBV6-5 and J is TRBJ2-1; possible D gene TRBD2, 6 bases. CDR3 size: 15 residues. Trimming pared 2 bases from V and 3 bases from J, leaving 11 bases between. Germline CDR1 MNHEY, CDR2 SVGAGI. CDR3 loop: CASSYGLANYNEQFF. CDR3 DNA: TGTGCCAGCAGTTACGGTCTAGCGAACTACAATGAGCAGTTCTTC.

The chain recombines TRBV6-1 with TRBJ1-5; D is unclear. CDR3 length: 14 residues. CDR1 is MNHNS, CDR2 SASEGT, per germline. Trimming left V 1 base short and J 4 bases short, with 8 bases between. CDR3 in amino acids: CASSEGGFNQPQHF. The CDR3 nucleotides read TGTGCCAGCAGTGAAGGAGGGTTTAATCAGCCCCAGCATTTT.

The chain combines TRBV29-1 with TRBJ1-1; TRBD1 agrees at 8 bases. The trim removed 3 bases at V and 2 bases at J, leaving 5 bases unmatched. Germline V gene lookup returns CDR1 SQVTM and CDR2 ANQGSEA. The CDR3 runs to 14 residues. For the CDR3, the DNA is TGCAGCGTTGACGGACAGGGCCCCAACACTGAAGCTTTCTTT. Translated, it gives CSVDGQGPNTEAFF.

The chain uses TRBV30 and TRBJ1-5, with D maybe TRBD1 (6 bases). The CDR3 covers 14 residues. Germline assignment: CDR1 GTSNPN and CDR2 SVGIG (reference sequence). V lost 5 bases, J lost 7 bases, and 18 bases lay in between. The CDR3 DNA reads TGTGCCTGGGACAACCTCGGGGGGGCCCAGCCCCAGCATTTT. Amino acid sequence: CAWDNLGGAQPQHF.

V gene TRBV11-2 combines with J gene TRBJ1-3; 12 bases are shared with TRBD1. V lost 1 base to trimming and J lost 3 bases; unmatched junction nucleotides: 7. The CDR3 extends over 18 amino acids. The germline CDR1 and CDR2 sequences are SGHAT and FQNNGV. Here the CDR3 reads CASSLVPGQGAGGNTIYF. The CDR3 coding sequence is TGTGCCAGCAGCTTAGTCCCGGGACAGGGGGCTGGTGGAAACACCATATATTTT.

The chain has TRBV5-5 and TRBJ1-5; D is perhaps TRBD1 (6 bases). This CDR3 has 15 amino acids. From germline, CDR1 is SGHKS and CDR2 YYEKEE (reference sequence). V gave up 1 base and J gave up 0 bases, with 8 bases separating them. In nucleotides, the CDR3 is TGTGCCAGCAGCTTGACAGGGATTAGCAATCAGCCCCAGCATTTT. Protein sequence: CASSLTGISNQPQHF.

This chain links TRBV10-1 with TRBJ1-5, with 8 bases lining up with TRBD1. The junction had 12 bases not matched to a gene; V was cut back by 5 bases and J by 0 bases. Germline V CDR1 and CDR2: WNHNN, SYGVQD (reference sequence). CDR3 length: 18 residues. The CDR3 is CASSFGQGGSYSNQPQHF. The CDR3 nucleotides read TGCGCCAGCAGTTTCGGACAGGGTGGGAGCTATAGCAATCAGCCCCAGCATTTT.

J is TRBJ1-2 and V is TRBV15; a possible D gene is TRBD1 (5 bases). Trimming cost V 10 bases and J 5 bases, with 14 bases left between them. This CDR3 region has 12 residues. Germline V lookup: CDR1 LNHNV, CDR2 YYDKDF (reference sequence). The CDR3 nucleotides read TGTGCCATTCCAAGGCAGGGATATGGCTACACCTTC. It codes for CAIPRQGYGYTF.

J is TRBJ1-5 and V is TRBV6-5, with TRBD1 matching 10 bases. The germline V gene encodes CDR1 MNHEY and CDR2 SVGAGI. V was clipped by 8 bases and J by 9 bases; unmatched bases: 7. The CDR3 is made up of 13 amino acids. This CDR3 is CASRDRGSGPQHF. The CDR3, as DNA: TGTGCCAGCCGGGACAGGGGTTCAGGGCCCCAGCATTTT.

The V and J genes are TRBV27 and TRBJ2-3, with D perhaps matching TRBD2 (7 bases). V lost 6 bases to trimming and J lost 5 bases, with 27 bases between them. Germline CDR1 MNHEY, CDR2 SMNVEV (reference sequence). CDR3 size: 18 residues. CDR3 protein: CASSPIAHTAGARDTQYF. The CDR3 DNA reads TGTGCCAGCAGCCCGATAGCCCACACCGCGGGGGCCAGAGATACGCAGTATTTT.

The chain employs TRBV21-1 and TRBJ2-1; TRBD2 was called by the table and not checked on the DNA. TRBV21-1 is shown as a pseudogene. This CDR3 spans 19 amino acids. CDR3 in DNA: TGTGCCAGCAGCAAAGGGCAGGGTAGCGGGGGGCCCACCTACAATGAGCAGTTCTTC. Amino acid sequence: CASSKGQGSGGPTYNEQFF.

The chain joins TRBV7-9 to TRBJ2-3; D possibly corresponds to TRBD1 (6 bases). Trimming left V 5 bases short and J 3 bases short, with 9 bases between. Germline V CDR1 and CDR2: SEHNR, FQNEAQ (reference sequence). The CDR3 has 13 residues. The CDR3 loop is CASSGTQTDTQYF. Written as DNA, the CDR3 is TGTGCCAGCAGCGGGACACAGACAGATACGCAGTATTTT.

The chain links TRBV28 to TRBJ2-3; D unresolved. Germline V CDR1 and CDR2: MDHEN, SYDVKM. V was shortened by 4 bases and J by 2 bases, with 13 bases between the two germline ends. The CDR3 covers 15 residues. The CDR3 DNA reads as TGTGCCAGCAGTTCCCCCCGGTCCGTCACAGATACGCAGTATTTT. Protein sequence: CASSSPRSVTDTQYF.